The count of the clone carrying this T cell receptor beta chain is one. The antigen is unknown. These data originate in a study of shared clonotypes between healthy human individuals. Study-level results: All-four-donor shared clonotypes had higher generation probabilities than non-shared clonotypes did. Among donors, clonotype sharing was expected to be affected by sequencing depth.

Study donors comprised healthy, HIV-negative adults devoid of recent acute infection or vaccination. Trimming removed 6 bases from V and 8 bases from J, with 19 bases in between. The CDR3 covers 14 residues. Germline CDR1 reads MNHEY; CDR2 reads SMNVEV (reference sequence). Per the original methods: ImmunoSEQ yielded junction-only sequences lacking quality scores, so filtering differed. The protocol was immunoSEQ multiplex PCR, while the TCRdb copy is restricted to in-frame clones and leaves out a portion. V, J and clone size were drawn from that table, and D and trimming were deduced from the DNA. The table includes roughly 2.5 million clones, around nine tenths detected once.

The chain uses TRBV27 and TRBJ1-2, with a weak D call TRBD1 (5 bases). The receptor comes from a man between 18 and 29 years old in good health. The sequenced material came from naive CD4+ T cells sorted from blood. Subset described: CD45RA+ positively selected. CDR3 residues: CASSTLGTAGGYTF. The CDR3 coding sequence is TGTGCCAGCAGCACACTAGGGACCGCGGGCGGCTACACCTTC.